This is a list of T cell receptor beta chains from one sample in a study of blood T cell repertoires in COVID-19. Using immunoSEQ multiplex PCR, the repertoire was profiled, and TCRdb retains in-frame clones only, with some absent. The sample records fewer than 150,000 clones, about 80% being singletons. Source material: peripheral blood. Receptors originate from a human donor in a cohort sampled during active COVID-19. Each CDR3 is given with its conserved first and last residue. A D gene is named only where the DNA matches it firmly. Rows may omit the clone size; those that give it use once, few, many or a size class.

D | J | size | V | DNA | CDR3
NA | TRBJ2-5 | NA | TRBV5-6 | TGTGCCAGCAATAGAGGCGAGACCCAGTACTTC | CASNRGETQYF
NA | TRBJ2-6 | NA | TRBV7-6 | TGTGCCAGCAGCCGCACAATCACTGGGGCCAACGTCCTGACTTTC | CASSRTITGANVLTF
NA | TRBJ1-2 | NA | TRBV3-1/TRBV3-2 | TGTGCCAGCAGCTCGGGGAGGGTTCCGGCGAACTATGGCTACACCTTC | CASSSGRVPANYGYTF
TRBD1 | TRBJ2-5 | once | TRBV28 | TGTGCCAGCAGTTTTTTGACAGGGGGCGCCGAGACCCAGTACTTC | CASSFLTGGAETQYF
NA | TRBJ2-6 | NA | TRBV6-1 | TGTGCCAGCAGTGAACCAGGGGGGGCCAACGTCCTGACTTTC | CASSEPGGANVLTF
TRBD2 | TRBJ2-5 | NA | TRBV27 | TGTGCCAGCAGTTTAGTCGGTAGCGGGGGGGGCGACGAGACCCAGTACTTC | CASSLVGSGGGDETQYF
TRBD1 | TRBJ1-4 | NA | TRBV28 | TGTGCCAGCAGTTCGACCCGGACAGGTTTTAATGAAAAACTGTTTTTT | CASSSTRTGFNEKLFF
TRBD1 | TRBJ2-7 | once | TRBV2 | TGTGCCAGCAGTGAACGGCCAGGGGGCAGGTTTATTTCCTACGAGCAGTACTTC | CASSERPGGRFISYEQYF
NA | TRBJ1-1 | NA | TRBV5-1 | TGCGCCAGCAGCCTACAGGGCGTGAAGAACACTGAAGCTTTCTTT | CASSLQGVKNTEAFF
TRBD1 | TRBJ2-1 | NA | TRBV2 | TGTGCCAGCGACACGGACAGGGGGCGCAAAAATGAGCAGTTCTTC | CASDTDRGRKNEQFF
TRBD1 | TRBJ1-1 | NA | TRBV7-2 | TGTGCCAGCAGCCCCCGACAGGGTATGAACACTGAAGCTTTCTTT | CASSPRQGMNTEAFF
NA | TRBJ1-5 | NA | TRBV23-1 | TGCGCCAGCAATCTCAAACCCTCAGTCAATCAGCCCCAGCATTTT | CASNLKPSVNQPQHF
NA | TRBJ2-5 | NA | TRBV5-1 | TGCGCCAGCAGCTTGGGGGCAGATCAAGAGACCCAGTACTTC | CASSLGADQETQYF
TRBD1 | TRBJ2-3 | NA | TRBV11-2 | TGTGCCAGCAGCTGGGACAGGGACGCAAGTACGCAGTATTTT | CASSWDRDASTQYF
NA | TRBJ1-5 | NA | TRBV25-1 | TGTGCCAGCAGTGATCGCAGTCATAGCAATCAGCCCCAGCATTTT | CASSDRSHSNQPQHF
TRBD1 | TRBJ2-5 | few | TRBV5-1 | TGCGCCAGCAGCTCAGGACAGGGCCAAGAGACCCAGTACTTC | CASSSGQGQETQYF
NA | TRBJ2-1 | NA | TRBV7-8 | TGTGCCAGCAGCTTAGAGGGGATTATTTTCTACAATGAGCAGTTCTTC | CASSLEGIIFYNEQFF
TRBD2 | TRBJ2-5 | NA | TRBV7-9 | TGTGCCAGCAGCATTTTAGCGGGCCAAGAGACCCAGTACTTC | CASSILAGQETQYF
TRBD2 | TRBJ2-3 | NA | TRBV5-1 | TGCGCCAGCAGCCCTCCTGGGGCCCGGTACGGGGGGACCACAGATACGCAGTATTTT | CASSPPGARYGGTTDTQYF
TRBD1 | TRBJ1-1 | NA | TRBV7-8 | TGTGCCAGCAGCTTTGACAGGGGAACTGAAGCTTTCTTT | CASSFDRGTEAFF
NA | TRBJ1-1 | NA | TRBV11-2 | TGTGCCAGCAGCTTTAGACAGAACACTGAAGCTTTCTTT | CASSFRQNTEAFF
NA | TRBJ2-5 | NA | TRBV13 | TGTGCCAGCAGCTTAGACCGGGGGGCCCGGCATGGGGAGACCCAGTACTTC | CASSLDRGARHGETQYF
NA | TRBJ2-3 | NA | TRBV7-2 | TGTGCCAGCAGGGACAGCCTCACAGATACGCAGTATTTT | CASRDSLTDTQYF
TRBD1 | TRBJ1-6 | NA | TRBV5-1 | TGCGCCAGCAGCCGGACAGGGGGCGCGGAATCACCCCTCCACTTT | CASSRTGGAESPLHF
NA | TRBJ2-5 | NA | TRBV5-5 | TGTGCCAGCAGCTTGCCAGGGGTGGGTCAAGAGACCCAGTACTTC | CASSLPGVGQETQYF
NA | TRBJ1-1 | NA | TRBV7-8 | TGTGCCAGCAGCATTCGGGAGACTGAAGCTTTCTTT | CASSIRETEAFF
TRBD1 | TRBJ2-5 | NA | TRBV27 | TGTGCCAGCAGCCCGCGACAGGGAGAGACCCAGTACTTC | CASSPRQGETQYF
NA | TRBJ1-4 | NA | TRBV19 | TGTGCCAGTACCTCCTATGAGGAGGGTGAAAAACTGTTTTTT | CASTSYEEGEKLFF
TRBD1 | TRBJ2-2 | NA | TRBV4-1 | TGCGCCAGCAGCCCGAGACAGGGGGTGAATTCCGGGGAGCTGTTTTTT | CASSPRQGVNSGELFF
TRBD1 | TRBJ1-3 | few | TRBV5-4 | TGTGCCAGCAGCTTGGGGGACAGGAGATCTGGAAACACCATATATTTT | CASSLGDRRSGNTIYF
NA | TRBJ1-4 | NA | TRBV12-3/TRBV12-4 | TGTGCCAGCAGTACTCGACAGAATGAAAAACTGTTTTTT | CASSTRQNEKLFF
NA | TRBJ2-7 | few | TRBV11-2 | TGTGCCAGCAGCTTGGTCCTCGGCGAGCAGTACTTC | CASSLVLGEQYF
NA | TRBJ1-4 | NA | TRBV3-1/TRBV3-2 | TGTGCCAGCAGCCAGGGGCAGTTTAATGAAAAACTGTTTTTT | CASSQGQFNEKLFF
NA | TRBJ2-1 | NA | TRBV12-3/TRBV12-4 | TGTGCCAGCAGTTTTCTAGGGGCGGGGGAGCAGTTCTTC | CASSFLGAGEQFF
TRBD1 | TRBJ2-1 | NA | TRBV9 | TGTGCCAGCAGCGCTGGTCACAGGGGGCTGAGCTCCTACAATGAGCAGTTCTTC | CASSAGHRGLSSYNEQFF
NA | TRBJ2-1 | NA | TRBV24-1 | TGTGCCACCAGTGGTACCCAGGCCGGATACTACAATGAGCAGTTCTTC | CATSGTQAGYYNEQFF
NA | TRBJ1-6 | NA | TRBV5-6 | TGTGCCAGCAGCTTGGATCGTTATAATTCACCCCTCCACTTT | CASSLDRYNSPLHF
NA | TRBJ2-5 | NA | TRBV4-1 | TGCGCCAGCAGCCAAGATTTGCGGGGTTCCCAAGAGACCCAGTACTTC | CASSQDLRGSQETQYF
NA | TRBJ1-2 | NA | TRBV4-1 | TGCGCCAGCAGCCAAGATAGTAGAAACTATGGCTACACCTTC | CASSQDSRNYGYTF
TRBD1 | TRBJ1-6 | NA | TRBV6-2/TRBV6-3 | TGTGCCAGCAGTTATTGGATCGGGACAGGGCATTCACCCCTCCACTTT | CASSYWIGTGHSPLHF
TRBD1 | TRBJ2-2 | NA | TRBV5-1 | TGCGCCAGCAGCTGGGCGGACAGGGGGTCTACCGGGGAGCTGTTTTTT | CASSWADRGSTGELFF
NA | TRBJ1-2 | once | TRBV19 | TGTGCCAGTAGGGGTTCTCACACGACAGGACGAGGCTACACCTTC | CASRGSHTTGRGYTF
TRBD1 | TRBJ2-5 | NA | TRBV7-2 | TGTGCCAGCAGCCCAACAGGGGTGGGGGAGACCCAGTACTTC | CASSPTGVGETQYF
NA | TRBJ1-6 | NA | TRBV28 | TGTGCCAGCAGTACTCCTACAGGTTTCTATAATTCACCCCTCCACTTT | CASSTPTGFYNSPLHF
NA | TRBJ2-3 | NA | TRBV18 | TGTGCCAGCTCACCAACGGACAGCAATACGCAGTATTTT | CASSPTDSNTQYF
TRBD1 | TRBJ1-1 | NA | TRBV4-2 | TGTGCCAGCAGCCACCTTGACAGGGATAACACTGAAGCTTTCTTT | CASSHLDRDNTEAFF
NA | TRBJ2-6 | NA | TRBV7-3 | TGTGCCAGCAGCCCCACTTCTGGGGCCAACGTCCTGACTTTC | CASSPTSGANVLTF
TRBD1 | TRBJ1-4 | NA | TRBV3-1/TRBV3-2 | TGTGCCAGCAGCCAAGCGATGACAGGGGGGGAAAAACTGTTTTTT | CASSQAMTGGEKLFF
NA | TRBJ1-1 | few | TRBV9 | TGTGCCAGCAGCGTAGTATCCTCAGGGGCTGCGGAAGCTTTCTTT | CASSVVSSGAAEAFF
TRBD1 | TRBJ1-3 | NA | TRBV5-1 | TGCGCCAGCAGCTTGGGGACCGGGACAGGGCCTTCTGGAAACACCATATATTTT | CASSLGTGTGPSGNTIYF
TRBD1 | TRBJ2-7 | NA | TRBV5-1 | TGCGCCAGCAGCCCCTTTCCCGGGACAGGGCTAGACGAGCAGTACTTC | CASSPFPGTGLDEQYF
TRBD1 | TRBJ1-5 | NA | TRBV19 | TGTGCCAGTAGTATAGGGCCCAGACAGGGGAATCAGCCCCAGCATTTT | CASSIGPRQGNQPQHF
NA | TRBJ1-5 | few | TRBV15 | TGTGCCACCAGCAGACCTATAACAGGGTCCCAGCCCCAGCATTTT | CATSRPITGSQPQHF